This TCR beta chain was sequenced in a study of tumor and adjacent non-tumor tissue in lung cancer. Study as a whole: Samples averaged approximately 3.9 million productive TCRbeta reads each. Findings and limits, study-wide: In normal lung, the top 100 clones were significantly more dominant than in tumor.

This CDR3 has 14 residues. Germline CDR1 reads SGHAT; CDR2 reads FQNNGV. Turning to this clonotype: Its antigen is still unknown. Relative to the germline gene, one junction end is altered; a read error may explain this.

The library came from three nested PCR rounds adapted from ARM-PCR protocols. TCRdb re-called the multiplex PCR reads with MiXCR, one entry per CDR3 protein. The data show 60,000 to 85,000 distinct CDR3 sequences, with around 80% seen just once and around two fifths held by the top ten. This sample's RNA came from whole unsorted tissue. More than 3 cm separated this lung sample from the edge of the tumor. The TCR was taken from a man aged 65 to 85 with non-small cell lung cancer. This chain joins TRBV11-2 and TRBJ2-1, with TRBD1 matching over 7 bases. Material for sequencing was distant non-tumor lung tissue. In nucleotides, the CDR3 is TGTGCCAGCACCTTACAGGGGTCCTACAATGAGCAGTTCTTC. Translation gives CASTLQGSYNEQFF.